This TCR beta chain was captured in a study of human T cells and chemical hapten exposure. About the study: Weekly administration of diphenylcyclopropenone to the scalp of patients continued throughout the roughly 25-week study.

This clonotype appeared many times. The germline V gene encodes CDR1 DFQATT and CDR2 SNEGSKA (reference sequence). V shed 3 bases and J 7 bases; nucleotides not matched to a gene: 6. This CDR3 region has 13 residues. Library preparation tagged each individual cDNA molecule with a unique molecular identifier. TCRdb fed the RACE reads into MiXCR, producing one record per CDR3 protein. The sample contains 340,000 or so distinct CDR3 sequences, approximately 6.9% of which appear only once. Sample time point: patch test 1, 2 weeks after DPC sensitization. The sample's treatment: therapeutic diphenylcyclopropenone sensitization with weekly scalp DPC. Alopecia patients deemed DPC-suitable, aged 18 to 70, excluding pregnancy. Total RNA was extracted from unfractionated whole blood.

The sequences come from whole blood, collected in connection with sensitization to the hapten diphenylcyclopropenone (DPC). The chain employs TRBV20-1 and TRBJ2-1; 7 nucleotides match TRBD1. The TCR sequence derives from a woman aged 18-29 years with alopecia areata. Some clones in this sample may be carry-over from other donors' samples. The CDR3 reads CSARHTRGNEQFF. CDR3 sequence (DNA): TGCAGTGCTAGGCATACCAGGGGGAATGAGCAGTTCTTC.